The TCR beta chain under discussion was sequenced for a study of control samples from healthy donors and cancer patients (TCRdb year 2020). The method behind the library was the immunoSEQ multiplex PCR assay. TCRdb's version of the immuneACCESS table is confined to in-frame rearrangements and falls short of the full clone set. An unresolved V gene accounts for under half of the shortfall where checked; the remainder is of unknown origin. The table for this sample lists 150,000 to 200,000 clones; around 91% of them were counted only once. The ten largest clonotypes hold about 1.6% of the sample. As to this clone: Its target antigen remains unknown. No quality values exist for individual bases; no much larger clone is one base distant.

Trimming removed 4 bases from V and 1 base from J, leaving 8 bases between the germline ends. The CDR3 goes from the cysteine to the phenylalanine over 13 residues. Of the read, only the CDR3 DNA is kept; its 39 bases are in frame from base 1. The germline V gene encodes CDR1 KGHSH and CDR2 LQKENI. The sequence links TRBV18 to TRBJ2-7; TRBD1 could be the D gene, as 5 bases match. The origin of this receptor is a woman aged 25 to 39 in good health. The source material was blood. Read as DNA, the sequence is TGTGCCAGCTCACAACAGGAGTCCTACGAGCAGTACTTC. It is translated as CASSQQESYEQYF.